A single sample gave rise to the 5 T cell receptor beta chains below, sequenced in a study of a mutant IDH1 vaccine in newly diagnosed glioma. Clones were read by immunoSEQ multiplex PCR, and TCRdb kept only the in-frame ones, dropping some. The data hold some 42,000 clones, with about 80% observed a single time. Time point given: week 35, safety follow-up. Doses consisted of 300 ug of mutant IDH1 20-mer peptide each, paired with topical imiquimod. The antigens of these receptors remain unknown. The specimen was PBMCs, collected from a glioma patient whose treatment included an IDH1 peptide vaccine. Source of these receptors: a woman in her forties or fifties with glioma.

V is TRBV4-1 and J is TRBJ2-3, with TRBD2 matching over 10 bases. The V and J ends lost 0 bases and 5 bases, in that order; junction bases with no gene match: 5. Looked up from germline, CDR1 is MGHRA and CDR2 is YSYEKL. The CDR3 loop spans 16 amino acids. The CDR3 nucleotides are TGCGCCAGCAGCCAAGACCGGACTAGCGGACTAGATACGCAGTATTTT. It yields the protein CASSQDRTSGLDTQYF.

The chain recombines TRBV29-1 with TRBJ1-2, with D possibly TRBD1 on 6 matching bases. V lost 1 base to trimming and J lost 8 bases, with 14 bases between them. The CDR3 runs to 13 residues. The germline gives CDR1 SQVTM, CDR2 ANQGSEA. The CDR3: CSVEVGTTEGYTF. The CDR3 coding sequence is TGCAGCGTTGAAGTGGGGACAACGGAGGGCTACACCTTC.

The J gene is TRBJ1-1, the V gene TRBV5-6; D possibly corresponds to TRBD1 (5 bases). The CDR3 is 18 residues long. The germline V gene has CDR1 SGHDT and CDR2 YYEEEE. Trimming took off 1 base at V and 1 base at J, with 20 bases between the two ends. CDR3 coding DNA: TGTGCCAGCAGCTTGACGGTGACCGGGGGTTGGGGGAACACTGAAGCTTTCTTT. It translates to CASSLTVTGGWGNTEAFF.

The rearrangement joins TRBV6-4 to TRBJ1-1; no definite D call. Trimming pared 8 bases from V and 4 bases from J, leaving 8 bases between. There are 11 residues in the CDR3. In germline, CDR1 is MRHNA, CDR2 SNTAGT. The CDR3 DNA follows: TGTGCCAGCCGACGGGGCACTGAAGCTTTCTTT. It codes for CASRRGTEAFF.

This clone was seen a handful of times. CDR3 nucleotides: TGTGCCAGCAGCTCTGGGGTCTTCGGCAATCAGCCCCAGCATTTT. It codes for CASSSGVFGNQPQHF. V usage is TRBV7-2 and J usage is TRBJ1-5; D call uncertain. Germline CDR1 reads SGHTA; CDR2 reads FQGNSA. With 4 bases removed from V and 2 bases from J, the gap between germline ends came to 12 bases. The CDR3 contains 15 residues.